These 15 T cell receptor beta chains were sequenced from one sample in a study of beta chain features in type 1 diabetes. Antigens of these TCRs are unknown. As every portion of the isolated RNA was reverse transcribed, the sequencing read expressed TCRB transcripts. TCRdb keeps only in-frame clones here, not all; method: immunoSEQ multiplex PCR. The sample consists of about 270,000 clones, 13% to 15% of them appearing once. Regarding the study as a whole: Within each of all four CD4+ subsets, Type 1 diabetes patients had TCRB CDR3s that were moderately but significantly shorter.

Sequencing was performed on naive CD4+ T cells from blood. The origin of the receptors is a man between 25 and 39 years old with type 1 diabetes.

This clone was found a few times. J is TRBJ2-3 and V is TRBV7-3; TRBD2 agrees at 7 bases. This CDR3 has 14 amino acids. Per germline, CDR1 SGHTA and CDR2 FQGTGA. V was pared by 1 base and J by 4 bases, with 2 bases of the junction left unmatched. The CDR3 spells CASSLMAGADTQYF. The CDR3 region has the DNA TGTGCCAGCAGCTTAATGGCGGGAGCAGATACGCAGTATTTT.

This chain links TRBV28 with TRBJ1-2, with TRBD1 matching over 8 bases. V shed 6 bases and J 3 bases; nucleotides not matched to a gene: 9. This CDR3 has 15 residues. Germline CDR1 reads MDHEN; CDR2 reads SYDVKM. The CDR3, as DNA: TGTGCCAGCAGCCCCATAGACAGGGGATACTATGGCTACACCTTC. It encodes CASSPIDRGYYGYTF.

The CDR3 spells CASAQAATDTQYF. CDR3 DNA sequence: TGTGCCAGCGCGCAGGCAGCCACAGATACGCAGTATTTT. This chain links TRBV28 with TRBJ2-3; D is uncertain. V lost 8 bases and J 2 bases, leaving 11 bases between the germline ends. This CDR3 has 13 residues. Germline values: CDR1 MDHEN, CDR2 SYDVKM.

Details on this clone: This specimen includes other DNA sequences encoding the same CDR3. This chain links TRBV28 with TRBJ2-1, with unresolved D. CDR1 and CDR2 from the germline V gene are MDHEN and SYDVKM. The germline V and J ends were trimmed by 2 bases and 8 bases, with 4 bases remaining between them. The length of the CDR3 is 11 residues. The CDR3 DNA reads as TGTGCCAGCAGTTTAAGAGATGAGCAGTTCTTC. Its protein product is CASSLRDEQFF.

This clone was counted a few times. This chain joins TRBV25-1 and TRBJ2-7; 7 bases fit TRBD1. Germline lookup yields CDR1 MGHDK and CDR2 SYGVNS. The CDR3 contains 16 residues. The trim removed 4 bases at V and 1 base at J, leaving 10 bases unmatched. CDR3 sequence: CASSGLRTGSSYEQYF. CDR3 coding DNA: TGTGCCAGCAGTGGCCTCAGGACAGGTTCGTCCTACGAGCAGTACTTC.

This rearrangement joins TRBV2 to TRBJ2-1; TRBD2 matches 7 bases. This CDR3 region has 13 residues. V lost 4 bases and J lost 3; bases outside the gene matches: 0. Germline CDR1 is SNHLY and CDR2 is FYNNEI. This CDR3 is CASSGEGYNEQFF. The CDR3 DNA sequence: TGTGCCAGCAGTGGGGAGGGCTACAATGAGCAGTTCTTC.

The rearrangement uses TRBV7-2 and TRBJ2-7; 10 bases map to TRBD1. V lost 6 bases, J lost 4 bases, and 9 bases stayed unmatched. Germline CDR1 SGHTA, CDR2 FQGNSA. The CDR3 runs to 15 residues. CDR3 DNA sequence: TGTGCCAGCAGTCAAACCGGGACAGGGGAGTACGAGCAGTACTTC. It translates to CASSQTGTGEYEQYF.

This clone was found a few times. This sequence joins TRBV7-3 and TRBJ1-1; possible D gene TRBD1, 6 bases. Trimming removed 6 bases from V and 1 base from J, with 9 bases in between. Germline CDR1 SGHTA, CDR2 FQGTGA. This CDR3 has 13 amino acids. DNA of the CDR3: TGTGCCAGCAGTTCAGGGGCGAACACTGAAGCTTTCTTT. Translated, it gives CASSSGANTEAFF. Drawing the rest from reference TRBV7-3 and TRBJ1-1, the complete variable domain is GAGVSQTPSNKVTEKGKYVELRCDPISGHTALYWYRQSLGQGPEFLIYFQGTGAADDSGLPNDRFFAVRPEGSVSTLKIQRTERGDSAVYLCASSSGANTEAFFGQGTRLTVV.

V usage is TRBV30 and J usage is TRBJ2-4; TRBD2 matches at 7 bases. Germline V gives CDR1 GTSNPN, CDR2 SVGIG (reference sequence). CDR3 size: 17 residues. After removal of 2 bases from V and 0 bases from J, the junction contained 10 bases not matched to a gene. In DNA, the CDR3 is TGTGCCTGGAGTCCATTCCTCGGGACTATAGCCAAAAACATTCAGTACTTC. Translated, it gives CAWSPFLGTIAKNIQYF.

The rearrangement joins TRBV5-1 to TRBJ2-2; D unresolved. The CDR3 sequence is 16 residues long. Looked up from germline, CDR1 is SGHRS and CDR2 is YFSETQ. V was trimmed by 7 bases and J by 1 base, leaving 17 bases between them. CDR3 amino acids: CASFPSVNWNTGELFF. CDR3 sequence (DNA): TGCGCCAGCTTTCCCAGCGTTAACTGGAACACCGGGGAGCTGTTTTTT.

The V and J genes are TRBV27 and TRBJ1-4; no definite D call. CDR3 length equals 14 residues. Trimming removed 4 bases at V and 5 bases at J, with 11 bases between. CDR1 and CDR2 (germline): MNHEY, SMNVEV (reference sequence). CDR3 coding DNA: TGTGCCAGCAGTTCCCGGGTACAAAATGAAAAACTGTTTTTT. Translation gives CASSSRVQNEKLFF.

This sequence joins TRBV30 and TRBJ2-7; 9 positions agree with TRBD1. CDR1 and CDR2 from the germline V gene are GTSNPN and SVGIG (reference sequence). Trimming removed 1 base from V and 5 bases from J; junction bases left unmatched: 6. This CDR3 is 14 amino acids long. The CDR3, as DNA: TGTGCCTGGAGTGAGGGGACAGGGAGAAACGAGCAGTACTTC. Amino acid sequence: CAWSEGTGRNEQYF.

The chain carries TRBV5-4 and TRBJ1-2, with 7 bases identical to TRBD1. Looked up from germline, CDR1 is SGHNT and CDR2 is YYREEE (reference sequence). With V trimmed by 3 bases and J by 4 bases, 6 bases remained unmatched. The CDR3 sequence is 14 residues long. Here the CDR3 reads CASSSPDRVYGYTF. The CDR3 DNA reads TGTGCCAGCAGCTCTCCTGACAGGGTCTATGGCTACACCTTC.

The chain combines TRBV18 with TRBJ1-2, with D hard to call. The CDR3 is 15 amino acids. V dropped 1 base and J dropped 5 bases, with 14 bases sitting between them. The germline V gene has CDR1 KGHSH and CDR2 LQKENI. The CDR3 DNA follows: TGTGCCAGCTCACCACGGGTAATGCCGGAGTATGGCTACACCTTC. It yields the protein CASSPRVMPEYGYTF.

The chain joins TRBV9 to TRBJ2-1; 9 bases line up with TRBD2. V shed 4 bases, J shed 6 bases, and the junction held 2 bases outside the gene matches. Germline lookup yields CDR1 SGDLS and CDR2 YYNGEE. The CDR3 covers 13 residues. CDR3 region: CASSTAGGNEQFF. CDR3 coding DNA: TGTGCCAGCAGCACAGCGGGAGGCAATGAGCAGTTCTTC.